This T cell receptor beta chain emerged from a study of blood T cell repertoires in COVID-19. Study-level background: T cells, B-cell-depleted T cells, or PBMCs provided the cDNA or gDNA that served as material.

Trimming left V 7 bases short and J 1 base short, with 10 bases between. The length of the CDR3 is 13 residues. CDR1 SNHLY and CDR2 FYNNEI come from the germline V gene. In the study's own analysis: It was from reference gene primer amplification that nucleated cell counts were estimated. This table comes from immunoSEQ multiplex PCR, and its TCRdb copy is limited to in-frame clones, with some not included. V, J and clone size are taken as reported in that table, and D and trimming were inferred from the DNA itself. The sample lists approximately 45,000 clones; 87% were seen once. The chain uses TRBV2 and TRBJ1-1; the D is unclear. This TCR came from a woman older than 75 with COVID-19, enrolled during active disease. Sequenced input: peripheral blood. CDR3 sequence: CASIRVPNTEAFF. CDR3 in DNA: TGTGCCAGCATCCGGGTCCCGAACACTGAAGCTTTCTTT.